This T cell receptor (beta chain) was captured by sequencing in a study of molecular identifiers for immune sequencing clone quantification. Findings and caveats of the study: For effector cells, clones above 20 RNA copies held over 97% of molecules; for naive cells, under 1%.

Comment on this clonotype: Its antigen is not identified.

MiXCR, applied by TCRdb to the PCR reads, yields one record per CDR3 protein. Here the sample spans approximately 680,000 distinct CDR3 sequences, less than 30% being singletons. Germline loops: CDR1 MNHEY, CDR2 SVGEGT. V lost 7 bases and J lost 5, with 15 bases in between. CDR3 size: 13 residues. This TCR was sampled from a human donor in good health. Some libraries in this study had Jurkat cell RNA spiked in. Sequenced material: naive CD8+ T cells from blood, with Jurkat cell RNA spiked in. Subset indicated: FACS-sorted CD8+CD4-CCR7+CD45RA+ naive T cells. The chain links TRBV6-2 or TRBV6-3 to TRBJ2-7; D remains ambiguous. The DNA for the CDR3 is TGTGCCAGCAACCGAAAGGGTTTCGACGAGCAGTACTTC. Its translation is CASNRKGFDEQYF.